This TCR beta chain was sequenced for a study of CD8 T cells in Susac syndrome. Study findings and constraints: An acknowledgment was made by the study that its TCR sequencing and HLA analysis involved relatively few individuals.

CD8+ and CD4+ T cells circulating in blood were sequenced for TCR beta. Negative isolation yielded CD4+ and CD8+ T cells, and FACS enriched TEMRA cells. As concerns this clonotype: Its antigen is unidentified.

The V and J ends lost 5 bases and 8 bases, in that order; junction bases with no gene match: 10. Germline V CDR1 and CDR2: MNHEY, SMNVEV (reference sequence). The CDR3 contains 15 residues. It was with random hexamers that about 0.45 to 1 ug RNA was reverse transcribed. Across 54 Vbeta and 13 Jbeta, TCR beta CDR3 was amplified with immunoSEQ multiplex PCR. TCRdb re-derived calls from the immunoSEQ multiplex PCR reads in MiXCR, one entry per CDR3 protein. Of roughly 200,000 distinct CDR3 sequences listed, approximately 96% were seen once; the top ten hold less than 0.2%. The clonotype comes from a human donor with multiple sclerosis. Sequenced input: CD8+ T cells from PBMCs. This sequence joins TRBV27 and TRBJ2-1; 9 bases agree with TRBD2. The CDR3: CASSSGTSLVDEQFF. For the CDR3, the DNA is TGTGCCAGCAGTAGCGGGACTAGCCTCGTAGATGAGCAGTTCTTC.